This record concerns one TCR beta chain sequence. This sample was included in a study of blood T cell repertoires in COVID-19. On the study more broadly: Samples representing acute and convalescent COVID-19 were sourced from the United States, Italy and Spain.

V lost 1 base and J lost 8; bases outside the gene matches: 8. CDR3 length equals 16 residues. Germline V CDR1 and CDR2: SGHAT, FQNNGV. Original methodology: Amplified reference gene primers provided the basis for estimating nucleated cell counts. This table comes from immunoSEQ multiplex PCR, and its TCRdb copy is limited to in-frame clones, with some not included. For V, J and clone size, that table is used; D and trimming come from the DNA. This sample has about 71,000 clones, with 82% found just once. The chain has TRBV11-2 and TRBJ2-1; 10 bases match TRBD2. The sequencing input was peripheral blood. The source of this sequence is a woman aged 80 or older with acute or convalescent COVID-19. The CDR3 protein is CASSLGASGRIDEQFF. The CDR3 DNA reads TGTGCCAGCAGCTTAGGTGCTAGCGGGAGAATCGATGAGCAGTTCTTC.